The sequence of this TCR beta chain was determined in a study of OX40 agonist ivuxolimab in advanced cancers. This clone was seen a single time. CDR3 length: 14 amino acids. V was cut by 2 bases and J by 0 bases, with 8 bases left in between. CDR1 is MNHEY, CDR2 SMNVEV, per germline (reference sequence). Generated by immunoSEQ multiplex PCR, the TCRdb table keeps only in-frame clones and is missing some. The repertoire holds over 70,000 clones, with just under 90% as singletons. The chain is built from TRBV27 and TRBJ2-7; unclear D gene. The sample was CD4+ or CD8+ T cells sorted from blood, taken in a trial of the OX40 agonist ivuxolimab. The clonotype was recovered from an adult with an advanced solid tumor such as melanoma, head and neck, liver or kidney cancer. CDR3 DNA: TGTGCCAGCAGTTTAGCTGGAAGCTCCTACGAGCAGTACTTC. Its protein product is CASSLAGSSYEQYF.